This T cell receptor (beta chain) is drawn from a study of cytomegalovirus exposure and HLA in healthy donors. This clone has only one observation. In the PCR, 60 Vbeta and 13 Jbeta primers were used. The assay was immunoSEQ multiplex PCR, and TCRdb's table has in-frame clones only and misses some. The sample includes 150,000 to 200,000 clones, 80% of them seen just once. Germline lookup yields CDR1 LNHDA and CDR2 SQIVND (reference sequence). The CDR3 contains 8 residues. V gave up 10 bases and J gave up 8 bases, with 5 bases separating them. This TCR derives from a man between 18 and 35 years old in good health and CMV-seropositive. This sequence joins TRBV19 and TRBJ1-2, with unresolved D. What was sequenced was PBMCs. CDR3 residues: CATEGYTF. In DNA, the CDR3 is TGTGCCACGGAGGGCTACACCTTC.